This record covers a single TCR beta chain. Its antigen remains unidentified. Trimming cost V 0 bases and J 0 bases, with 15 bases left between them. The CDR3 covers 17 residues. Germline V gene sequence: CDR1 DFQATT, CDR2 SNEGSKA (reference sequence). Template-switching 5'RACE yielded the TCR cDNA; a universal primer site and UMIs were added in the process. Via MiXCR, TCRdb re-called the 5' RACE reads, giving one row per CDR3 protein. Among under 700,000 distinct CDR3 sequences listed, less than 20% were seen once. The sample originates from a study of T cells after yellow fever vaccination. Overall study context: Preparation of fractions with low cell numbers was performed using SMART-Seq v4 Ultra Low Input. Whole-study results and caveats: A weaker but faster secondary response was observed, peaking on day 5 versus 15.

The rearrangement links TRBV20-1 to TRBJ2-1; D may be TRBD2 (6 bases). Specimen: PBMCs, collected 5 days after the first yellow fever vaccination. This receptor was taken from a man between 18 and 29 years old who received the YFV17D yellow fever vaccine. The CDR3 nucleotides are TGCAGTGCTAGAGATTTCAATAGCGGCTCCTCCTACAATGAGCAGTTCTTC. Its protein is CSARDFNSGSSYNEQFF.